What follows are 5 T cell receptor beta chains derived from one specimen sequenced in a study of tumor and adjacent non-tumor tissue in lung cancer. No cell sorting was done before RNA was extracted from the tissue. TCRbeta libraries were built with three rounds of nested PCR, modified from ARM-PCR. Each CDR3 protein is one row after TCRdb ran MiXCR on the multiplex PCR reads. Among 55,000 to 70,000 distinct CDR3 sequences listed, 60% were seen once. The sequenced sample was lung tumor tissue. The origin of the receptors is a man aged 50-59 years with non-small cell lung cancer.

About this clonotype itself: One junction end does not reproduce the germline sequence, and a read error may be involved. This chain links TRBV13 with TRBJ2-2; possibly TRBD2 for D (5 bases). Germline V gene lookup returns CDR1 PRHDT and CDR2 FYEKMQ (reference sequence). This CDR3 region has 15 residues. The CDR3 coding sequence is TGTGCCAGCAGGTCACGGCGGGCCAACACCGGCGAGCTGTTTTTT. Its protein is CASRSRRANTGELFF. The full variable domain, its missing parts supplied by reference TRBV13 and TRBJ2-2, is AAGVIQSPRHLIKEKRETATLKCYPIPRHDTVYWYQQGPGQDPQFLISFYEKMQSDKGSIPDRFSAQQFSDYHSELNMSSLELGDSALYFCASRSRRANTGELFFGEGSRLTVL.

About this clonotype itself: Germline is not matched at one junction end, which may reflect a read error. This chain links TRBV5-1 with TRBJ2-1, with TRBD2 matching over 13 bases. CDR3 length: 14 residues. CDR1 and CDR2 from the germline V gene are SGHRS and YFSETQ. CDR3 DNA: TGCGCCAGCAGCGGACTAGCGGGAGTAAATGAGCAGTCCTTC. It encodes CASSGLAGVNEQSF.

This chain links TRBV2 with TRBJ1-1; the D gene is possibly TRBD1 (6 bases). This CDR3 is built from 13 residues. Germline loops: CDR1 SNHLY, CDR2 FYNNEI. The CDR3 loop is CVTAGQPNTEAFF. For the CDR3, the DNA is TGTGTCACCGCGGGACAACCGAACACTGAAGCTTTCTTT.

As to this clonotype: Sequence at one end of the junction differs from germline and may be a read error. The rearrangement links TRBV6-1 to TRBJ2-7; D is perhaps TRBD2 (5 bases). The CDR3 has 14 amino acids. Looked up from germline, CDR1 is MNHNS and CDR2 is SASEGT. This CDR3 reads CASTQEAISYELHF. The CDR3 coding sequence is TGTGCCAGCACTCAGGAGGCGATTTCCTATGAGCTGCACTTC.

In regard to this clonotype: Since a much larger clone is just one base distant, this may be a read error. Given the absence of the conserved phenylalanine or tryptophan at the CDR3 end, a read error is likely. This chain joins TRBV10-1 and TRBJ2-5, with 7 bases matching TRBD2. The CDR3 sequence is 15 residues long. Germline CDR1 WNHNN, CDR2 SYGVQD (reference sequence). The V gene end was trimmed by 3 bases and the J gene end by 1 base; junction bases not matched to a gene: 5. Written as DNA, the CDR3 is TGCGCCAGCAGTGAAGCGGGGAGGCCCCAAGAGACCCAGTACTTA. This translates into CASSEAGRPQETQYL.